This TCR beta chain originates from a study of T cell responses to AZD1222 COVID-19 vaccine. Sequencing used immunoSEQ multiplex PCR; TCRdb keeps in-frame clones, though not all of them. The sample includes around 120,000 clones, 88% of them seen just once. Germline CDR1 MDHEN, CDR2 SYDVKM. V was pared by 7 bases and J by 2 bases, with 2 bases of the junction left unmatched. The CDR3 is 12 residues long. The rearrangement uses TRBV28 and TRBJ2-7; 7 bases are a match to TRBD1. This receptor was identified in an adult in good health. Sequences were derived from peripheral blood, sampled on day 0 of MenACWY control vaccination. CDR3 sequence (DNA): TGTGCCAGCAATCAGGGGGCCTACGAGCAGTACTTC. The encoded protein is CASNQGAYEQYF.